The TCR beta chain under discussion was sequenced for a study of blood T cell repertoires in COVID-19. The overall study: From T cells, B-cell-depleted T cells, or PBMCs came the material, which was cDNA or gDNA.

Methods used by the authors: Estimation of nucleated cell counts relied on the amplification of reference gene primers. TCRdb's table, derived via immunoSEQ multiplex PCR, lists solely in-frame clones and lacks some. The V and J calls and clone size come from that table; D and trimming were worked out from the DNA. Here the sample spans some 120,000 clones, 85% being singletons. V lost 1 base to trimming and J lost 5 bases; unmatched junction nucleotides: 5. The CDR3 has 16 residues. Germline V gives CDR1 MGHDK, CDR2 SYGVNS. The rearrangement joins TRBV25-1 to TRBJ2-1; 10 nucleotides match TRBD1. Material: peripheral blood. The clonotype originates from a man older than 75 with active or convalescent COVID-19. In DNA, the CDR3 is TGTGCCAGCAGTGAATTGGTGGGGACAGGGGACAATGAGCAGTTCTTC. Amino acids: CASSELVGTGDNEQFF.